This T cell receptor (beta chain) came from a study of T cells in Graves' hyperthyroidism and ophthalmopathy (dated by TCRdb to between 2018 and 2021). Concerning the study at large: Peripheral blood was sampled at the time of initial diagnosis, prior to any treatment. Prospective prediction of ophthalmopathy was tested in an independent validation cohort of approximately 19 hyperthyroidism patients and 17 patients who later progressed to ophthalmopathy. The paper reports TCR Vbeta CDR3 sequencing of fewer than 150 peripheral blood samples: under 45 ophthalmopathy, some 80 hyperthyroidism and approximately 17 progressor patients. A discovery cohort of around 98 patients, fewer than 50 with Graves' ophthalmopathy and fewer than 65 with stable Graves' hyperthyroidism, was used to find distinguishing TCR V-J signatures. In addition, the study compared T-cell repertoires in thyroid tissue and in blood from 6 or 7 Graves' hyperthyroidism patients. The 75 to 100 discovery patients were randomly divided into training and test sets at a 7:3 ratio. After blood sampling, hyperthyroidism patients were treated with methimazole at a starting dose of 30 mg daily, and ophthalmopathy patients were treated with high-dose intravenous methylprednisolone.

Ophthalmopathy patients had moderately to severely active disease, with a Clinical Activity Score of 3 or more, a NOSPECS grade of 4 or more, and a disease duration of less than 3 months. Exclusion was applied to patients with uncontrolled infections, other autoimmune diseases, pregnancy or lactation. Diagnoses relied on clinical symptoms, serum thyroxine and TRAb, thyroid ultrasound and orbital computed tomography. PBMCs were separated from under 11 ml of fresh peripheral blood using Ficoll-Paque density gradient centrifugation. Total RNA was extracted using Trizol reagent, and RNA quality was assessed on an Agilent 2100 Bioanalyzer. The TCR beta CDR3 regions were amplified from RNA transcripts. For the first round of RT-PCR on the TCR CDR3, the HTBI primer set was used together with the Qiagen OneStep RT-PCR kit. The libraries were constructed in a second round of multiplex PCR and then size-selected and purified. The libraries were sequenced on an Illumina HiSeq2000 using paired-end 100 bp reads. From the authors' description of their analysis: SOAPnuke was used to process the raw data, removing reads that contained adapters or uncalled bases, had a mean Phred below 15, or lacked an exact match to the constant primer or identifier. COPE v1.2.5 was used to merge high-quality paired reads, and clonotypes were defined as unique nucleotide sequences. MiTCR v1.1 was used to align clonotypes to the IMGT TRBV, TRBD and TRBJ reference segments. Only V-J combinations with frequency above 0.0001, covering 99.2% of repertoires, were analysed. A TCS score was defined as the ratio between F50 (clonal expansion) and ExV (chaos), using BLOSUM62-based TCRdist between CDR3 peptides within each V-J. Welch's t-statistics and random forest reduced fewer than 600 V-J features to roughly 13, which were used in a naive Bayes classifier (R e1071). TCRdb applied fastp at Q25 and MiXCR to the public reads, then kept only in-frame beta chains. Identical CDR3 protein sequences are pooled into one entry, listed with their most common genes and DNA. Here the V and J calls rest on TCRdb's processing, not on the authors' analysis. The sample records under 400,000 distinct CDR3 sequences, roughly 15% of which are singletons. Of the sample, about 21% is held by the ten largest clones.

The germline ends are 11 bases apart after V is trimmed by 4 bases and J by 5 bases. The germline V gene yields MDHEN for CDR1 and SYDVKM for CDR2. There are 13 amino acids in the CDR3, from cysteine to phenylalanine inclusive. Of the read, only the CDR3 DNA is kept; its 39 bases are in frame from base 1. Many counts were recorded for this clonotype. Its antigen remains undetermined. No qualities accompany the bases; no much larger clone lies one base away. Findings and caveats that apply to the study as a whole: A 13 V-J signature model separated ophthalmopathy from stable hyperthyroidism, with 87.88% sensitivity and roughly 84% specificity in cross-validation and 80%/75% in testing. During validation, the model predicted progression to ophthalmopathy a median of around 7 months ahead of onset, with 70.59% sensitivity and 72.22% specificity. Most expanded thyroid clonotypes (frequency above 0.001) were also detected in blood, suggesting blood repertoires may reflect thyroid immune responses. Sample size was not statistically predetermined, and blinding of investigators to group allocation was not performed.

The sample taken for sequencing was blood. Recombination connected TRBV28 to TRBJ1-1; matching of 5 bases hints at TRBD1 as the D gene. The TCR was taken from a woman in her sixties or seventies with Graves' ophthalmopathy. The CDR3 region has the sequence CASSYRGRTEAFF. The DNA is as follows: TGTGCCAGCAGTTATCGGGGACGGACTGAAGCTTTCTTT.